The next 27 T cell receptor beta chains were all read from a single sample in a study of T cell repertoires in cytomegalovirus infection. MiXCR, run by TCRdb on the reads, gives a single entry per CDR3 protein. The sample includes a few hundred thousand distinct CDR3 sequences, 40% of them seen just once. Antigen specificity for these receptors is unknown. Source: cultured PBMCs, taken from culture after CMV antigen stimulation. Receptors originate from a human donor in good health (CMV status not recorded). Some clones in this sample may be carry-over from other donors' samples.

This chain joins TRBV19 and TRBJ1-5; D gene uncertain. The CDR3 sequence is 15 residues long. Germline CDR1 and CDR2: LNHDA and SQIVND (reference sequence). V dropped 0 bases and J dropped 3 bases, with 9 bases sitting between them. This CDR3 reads CASSIDQQFNQPQHF. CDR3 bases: TGTGCCAGTAGTATAGATCAACAGTTCAATCAGCCCCAGCATTTT.

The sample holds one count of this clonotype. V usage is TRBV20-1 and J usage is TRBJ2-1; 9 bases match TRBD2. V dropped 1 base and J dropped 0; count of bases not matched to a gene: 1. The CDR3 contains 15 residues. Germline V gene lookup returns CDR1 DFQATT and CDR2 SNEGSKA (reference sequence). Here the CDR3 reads CSARASGVSYNEQFF. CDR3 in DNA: TGCAGTGCTAGAGCTAGCGGGGTCTCCTACAATGAGCAGTTCTTC.

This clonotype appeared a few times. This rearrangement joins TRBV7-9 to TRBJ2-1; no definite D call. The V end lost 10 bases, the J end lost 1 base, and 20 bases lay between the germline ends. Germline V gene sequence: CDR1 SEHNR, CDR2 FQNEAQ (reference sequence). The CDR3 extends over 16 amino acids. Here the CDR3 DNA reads TGTGCCACCCGGCTGGACGGCCCGGGTTCCTACAATGAGCAGTTCTTC. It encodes CATRLDGPGSYNEQFF.

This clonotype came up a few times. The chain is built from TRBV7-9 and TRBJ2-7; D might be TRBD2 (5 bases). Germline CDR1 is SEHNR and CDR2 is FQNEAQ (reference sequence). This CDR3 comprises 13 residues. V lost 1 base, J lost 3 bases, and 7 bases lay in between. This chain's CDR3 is CASSLDSGYEQYF. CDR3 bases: TGTGCCAGCAGCTTAGACAGCGGCTACGAGCAGTACTTC.

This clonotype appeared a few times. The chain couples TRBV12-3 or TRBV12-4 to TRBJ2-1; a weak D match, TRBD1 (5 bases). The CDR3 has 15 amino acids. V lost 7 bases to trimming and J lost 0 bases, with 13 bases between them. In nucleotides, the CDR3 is TGTGCCAGCATATCGACAGAAAGCTCCTACAATGAGCAGTTCTTC. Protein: CASISTESSYNEQFF.

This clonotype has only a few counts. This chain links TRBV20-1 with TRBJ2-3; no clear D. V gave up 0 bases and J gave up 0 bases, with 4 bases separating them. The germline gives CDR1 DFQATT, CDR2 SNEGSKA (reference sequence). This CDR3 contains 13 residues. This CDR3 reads CSARDGSTDTQYF. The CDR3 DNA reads TGCAGTGCTAGAGATGGGAGCACAGATACGCAGTATTTT.

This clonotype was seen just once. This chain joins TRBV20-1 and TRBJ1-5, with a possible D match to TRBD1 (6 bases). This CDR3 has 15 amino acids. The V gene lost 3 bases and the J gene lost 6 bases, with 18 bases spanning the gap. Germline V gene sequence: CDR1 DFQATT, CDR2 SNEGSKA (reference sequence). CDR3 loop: CSASPEGGVGQPQHF. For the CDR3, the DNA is TGCAGTGCTAGCCCCGAAGGGGGGGTAGGTCAGCCCCAGCATTTT.

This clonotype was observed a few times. CDR3 region: CASSSLASYGYTF. CDR3 nucleotides: TGTGCCAGCAGTTCCCTGGCGAGCTATGGCTACACCTTC. The V call is TRBV27, the J call TRBJ1-2; D is unclear. The CDR3 runs to 13 residues. Trimming took 4 bases from V and 4 from J, leaving 10 bases between them. Germline values: CDR1 MNHEY, CDR2 SMNVEV (reference sequence).

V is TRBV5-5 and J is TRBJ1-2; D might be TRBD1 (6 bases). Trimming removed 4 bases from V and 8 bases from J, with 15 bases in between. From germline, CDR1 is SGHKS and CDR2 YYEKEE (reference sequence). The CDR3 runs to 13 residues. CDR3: CASSPRTVQGYTF. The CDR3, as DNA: TGTGCCAGCAGCCCGCGGACAGTTCAAGGCTACACCTTC.

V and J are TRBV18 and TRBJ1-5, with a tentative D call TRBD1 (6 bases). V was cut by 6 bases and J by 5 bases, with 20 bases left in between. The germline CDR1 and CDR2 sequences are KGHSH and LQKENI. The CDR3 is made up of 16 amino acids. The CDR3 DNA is TGTGCCAGCTCCCCGACTTCGGGGGGCGCGGATCAGCCCCAGCATTTT. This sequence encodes CASSPTSGGADQPQHF.

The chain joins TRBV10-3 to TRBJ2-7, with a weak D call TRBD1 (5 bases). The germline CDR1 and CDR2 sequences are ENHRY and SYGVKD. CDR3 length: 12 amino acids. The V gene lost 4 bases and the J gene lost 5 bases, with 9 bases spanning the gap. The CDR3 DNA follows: TGTGCCATCAGTGCCTCAGGGAACGAGCAGTACTTC. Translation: CAISASGNEQYF.

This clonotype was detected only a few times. In DNA, the CDR3 is TGTGCCAGCAACGACTACAATGAGCAGTTCTTC. Protein: CASNDYNEQFF. The rearrangement uses TRBV7-2 and TRBJ2-1, with D hard to call. V dropped 7 bases and J dropped 3 bases, with 4 bases sitting between them. Germline V gene lookup returns CDR1 SGHTA and CDR2 FQGNSA. The CDR3 is 11 amino acids.

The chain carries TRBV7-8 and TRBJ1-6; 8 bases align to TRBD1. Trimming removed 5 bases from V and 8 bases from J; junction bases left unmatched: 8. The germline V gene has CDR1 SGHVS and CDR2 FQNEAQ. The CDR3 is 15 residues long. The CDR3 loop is CASSARGTGYSPLHF. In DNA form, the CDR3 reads TGTGCCAGCAGCGCCCGAGGGACAGGATATTCACCCCTCCACTTT.

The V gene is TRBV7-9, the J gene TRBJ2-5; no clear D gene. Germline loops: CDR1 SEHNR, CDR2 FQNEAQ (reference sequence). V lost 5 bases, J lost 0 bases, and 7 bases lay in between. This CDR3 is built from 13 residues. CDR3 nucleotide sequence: TGTGCCAGCAGCGTTACAGACCAAGAGACCCAGTACTTC. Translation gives CASSVTDQETQYF.

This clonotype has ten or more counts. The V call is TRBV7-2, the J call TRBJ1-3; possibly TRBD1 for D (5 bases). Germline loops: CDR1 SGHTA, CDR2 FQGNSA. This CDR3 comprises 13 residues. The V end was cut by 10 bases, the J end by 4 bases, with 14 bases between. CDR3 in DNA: TGTGCCACTCGGACGGGGCGGGGAAACACCATATATTTT. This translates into CATRTGRGNTIYF.

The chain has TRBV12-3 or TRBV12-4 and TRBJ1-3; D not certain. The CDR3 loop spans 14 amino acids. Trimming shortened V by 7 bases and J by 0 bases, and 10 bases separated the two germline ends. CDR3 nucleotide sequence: TGTGCCAGCACACCTTCGGGCTCTGGAAACACCATATATTTT. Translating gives CASTPSGSGNTIYF.

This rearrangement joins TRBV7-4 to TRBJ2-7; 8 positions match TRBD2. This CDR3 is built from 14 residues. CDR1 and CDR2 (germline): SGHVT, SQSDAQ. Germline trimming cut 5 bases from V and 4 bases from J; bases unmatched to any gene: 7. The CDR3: CASSPGGGWYEQYF. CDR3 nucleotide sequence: TGTGCCAGCAGCCCGGGGGGGGGCTGGTACGAGCAGTACTTC. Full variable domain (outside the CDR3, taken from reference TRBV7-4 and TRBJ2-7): GAGVSQSPRYKVAKRGRDVALRCDSISGHVTLYWYRQTLGQGSEVLTYSQSDAQRDKSGRPSGRFSAERPERSVSTLKIQRTEQGDSAVYLCASSPGGGWYEQYFGPGTRLTVT.

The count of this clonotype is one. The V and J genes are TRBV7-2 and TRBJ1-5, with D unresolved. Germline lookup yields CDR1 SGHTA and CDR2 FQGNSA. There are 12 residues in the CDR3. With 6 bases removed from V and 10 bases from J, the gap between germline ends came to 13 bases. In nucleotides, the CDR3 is TGTGCCAGCAGTCATACTTCCTCACCCCAGCATTTT. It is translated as CASSHTSSPQHF.

The CDR3 loop is CASSLALGGEKRGYTF. As DNA, the CDR3 is TGTGCCAGCAGTTTAGCGCTCGGAGGGGAAAAGCGTGGCTACACCTTC. This chain connects TRBV12-3 or TRBV12-4 to TRBJ1-2; TRBD1 might be the D (5 bases). This CDR3 has 16 amino acids. The germline V and J ends were trimmed by 0 bases and 7 bases, with 18 bases remaining between them.

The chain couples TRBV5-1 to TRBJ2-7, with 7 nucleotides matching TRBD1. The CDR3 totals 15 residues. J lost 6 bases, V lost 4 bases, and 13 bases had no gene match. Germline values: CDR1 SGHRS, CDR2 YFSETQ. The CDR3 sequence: CASSLRTGSSIEQYF. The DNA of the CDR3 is TGCGCCAGCAGCCTCCGGACAGGTTCGTCCATCGAGCAGTACTTC.

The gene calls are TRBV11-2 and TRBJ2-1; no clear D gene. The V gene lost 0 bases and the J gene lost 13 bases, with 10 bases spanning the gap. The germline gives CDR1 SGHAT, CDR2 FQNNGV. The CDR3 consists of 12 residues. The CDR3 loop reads CASSLELPTQFF. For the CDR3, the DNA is TGTGCCAGCAGCTTAGAGCTCCCCACACAGTTCTTC.

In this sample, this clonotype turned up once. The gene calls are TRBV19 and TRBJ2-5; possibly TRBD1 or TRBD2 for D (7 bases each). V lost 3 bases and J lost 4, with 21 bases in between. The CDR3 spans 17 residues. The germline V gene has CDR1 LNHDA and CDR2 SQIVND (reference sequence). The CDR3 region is CASSIPPLRGGRETQYF. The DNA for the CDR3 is TGTGCCAGTAGTATTCCACCCCTCAGGGGGGGCAGAGAGACCCAGTACTTC.

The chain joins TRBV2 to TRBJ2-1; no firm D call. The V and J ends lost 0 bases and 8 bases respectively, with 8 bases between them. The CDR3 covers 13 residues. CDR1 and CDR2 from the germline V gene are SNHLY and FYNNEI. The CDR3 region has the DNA TGTGCCAGCAGTGAAGCCCAAGTCGATGAGCAGTTCTTC. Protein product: CASSEAQVDEQFF.

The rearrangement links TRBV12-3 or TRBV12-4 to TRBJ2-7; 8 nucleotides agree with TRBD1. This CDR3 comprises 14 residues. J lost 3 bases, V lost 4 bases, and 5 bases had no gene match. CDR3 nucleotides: TGTGCCAGCAGTTACCAAGGACAGGGCTACGAGCAGTACTTC. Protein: CASSYQGQGYEQYF.

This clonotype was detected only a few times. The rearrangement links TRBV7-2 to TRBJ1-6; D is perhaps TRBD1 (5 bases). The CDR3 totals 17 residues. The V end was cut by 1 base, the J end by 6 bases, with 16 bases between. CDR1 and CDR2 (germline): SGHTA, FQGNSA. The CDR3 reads CASSLDRSGRGNSPLHF. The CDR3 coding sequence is TGTGCCAGCAGCTTAGACCGATCGGGACGGGGTAATTCACCCCTCCACTTT.

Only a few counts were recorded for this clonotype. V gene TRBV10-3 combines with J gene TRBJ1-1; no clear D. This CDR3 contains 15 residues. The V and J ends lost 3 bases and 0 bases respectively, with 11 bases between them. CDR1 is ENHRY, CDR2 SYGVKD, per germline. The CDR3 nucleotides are TGTGCCATCAGTGACCCTGCTCGGGTGAACACTGAAGCTTTCTTT. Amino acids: CAISDPARVNTEAFF.

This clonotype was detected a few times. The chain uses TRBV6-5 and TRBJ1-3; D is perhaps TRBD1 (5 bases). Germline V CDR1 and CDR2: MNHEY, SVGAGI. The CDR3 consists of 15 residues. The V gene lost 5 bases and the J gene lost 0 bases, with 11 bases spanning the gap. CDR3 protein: CASSRGGYSGNTIYF. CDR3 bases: TGTGCCAGCAGTCGGGGGGGGTACTCTGGAAACACCATATATTTT.